What follows are 22 T cell receptor beta chains derived from one specimen sequenced in a study of regulatory T cells in long-lasting Graves disease. Through Arm-PCR of CDR3 regions and iRepertoire HTBI primers, TCR beta libraries were built. TCRdb re-derived calls from the multiplex PCR reads in MiXCR, one entry per CDR3 protein. The table includes about 450,000 distinct CDR3 sequences, 15% to 20% detected once. Time point: newly diagnosed GD, antithyroid drugs for less than 3 months. PBMCs were the source of the RNA used for TCR sequencing. This sample was shared with a second study, whose subject was T cells in Graves' hyperthyroidism and ophthalmopathy.

The sequences come from peripheral blood mononuclear cells (PBMCs), collected at new diagnosis, from a patient treated with antithyroid drugs. These receptors were obtained from a woman aged 25 to 45 with Graves disease.

This clonotype has a count of ten or more. The chain recombines TRBV12-3 or TRBV12-4 with TRBJ2-4, with unresolved D. The V end lost 5 bases, the J end lost 3 bases, and 11 bases lay between the germline ends. The CDR3 length is 14 residues. This CDR3 reads CASSRTADKNIQYF. CDR3 nucleotides: TGTGCCAGCAGTCGGACGGCTGACAAAAACATTCAGTACTTC.

In its sample, this clonotype was seen once. A much bigger clone sits one base away, suggesting this may be a read error. The missing conserved phenylalanine or tryptophan at the end of this CDR3 makes a read error likely. V is TRBV6-1 and J is TRBJ1-1, with D tentatively TRBD1 (6 bases). CDR3 length: 11 amino acids. The germline gives CDR1 MNHNS, CDR2 SASEGT. The ends were cut back, 6 bases at V and 7 bases at J, with 9 bases in the middle. Written as DNA, the CDR3 is TGTGCCAGCAGCAACAGGGATGAAGCTTTCTCT. Its protein is CASSNRDEAFS.

This clonotype has at least ten counts. J is TRBJ1-2 and V is TRBV28, with a possible D match to TRBD1 (6 bases). The CDR3 contains 14 residues. Per the germline V gene, CDR1 is MDHEN and CDR2 is SYDVKM. Deletions cut 3 bases from V and 4 bases from J, with 12 bases between. The DNA for the CDR3 is TGTGCCAGCAGTTTTCCGGCAGGGGCCTATGGCTACACCTTC. Translating it yields CASSFPAGAYGYTF.

There are a few counts of this clonotype. The CDR3 DNA reads TGTGCCAGCAGCGTGTCCTGGGGAGGAAAACTGTTTTTT. This gives the protein CASSVSWGGKLFF. The chain recombines TRBV9 with TRBJ1-4; no definite D call. This CDR3 is 13 amino acids long. V lost 2 bases, J lost 10 bases, and 12 bases lay in between. Germline CDR1 and CDR2: SGDLS and YYNGEE.

CDR3 sequence reads: CARSPGHPDTDTQYF. The CDR3, as DNA: TGTGCCAGAAGCCCGGGACACCCTGACACAGATACGCAGTATTTT. The genes are TRBV19 and TRBJ2-3; tentatively, D is TRBD1 (6 bases). Trimming stripped 9 bases from V and 2 bases from J, with 18 bases between. CDR1 and CDR2 from the germline V gene are LNHDA and SQIVND (reference sequence). The CDR3 is made up of 15 amino acids.

V usage is TRBV9 and J usage is TRBJ1-2, with 8 bases identical to TRBD1. Germline CDR1 is SGDLS and CDR2 is YYNGEE. This CDR3 is 14 amino acids long. The ends lost 4 bases at V and 6 bases at J; junction bases unmatched: 8. As DNA, the CDR3 is TGTGCCAGCAGCCCGACCGGACAGGGAGATGGCTACACCTTC. Its protein is CASSPTGQGDGYTF.

The V gene is TRBV12-3 or TRBV12-4, the J gene TRBJ2-1, with no clear D. Deletions cut 6 bases from V and 7 bases from J, with 13 bases between. The CDR3 is 13 residues long. CDR3 nucleotide sequence: TGTGCCAGCAGCCCGGACCTTGTGAATGAGCAGTTCTTC. This translates into CASSPDLVNEQFF.

This chain links TRBV28 with TRBJ2-7; TRBD1 is a possible D gene (5 bases). This CDR3 region has 12 residues. Germline-derived CDR1 and CDR2 are MDHEN and SYDVKM. V was clipped by 6 bases and J by 7 bases, with 13 bases between them. DNA for the CDR3: TGTGCCAGCAGGCTACCAGGGTTGGAGCAGTACTTC. Residues: CASRLPGLEQYF. Full variable domain (outside the CDR3, taken from reference TRBV28 and TRBJ2-7): DVKVTQSSRYLVKRTGEKVFLECVQDMDHENMFWYRQDPGLGLRLIYFSYDVKMKEKGDIPEGYSVSREKKERFSLILESASTNQTSMYLCASRLPGLEQYFGPGTRLTVT.

Ten or more counts support this clonotype. The chain uses TRBV10-3 and TRBJ1-2; maybe TRBD1 (6 bases). With 10 bases removed from V and 0 bases from J, the gap between germline ends came to 15 bases. The CDR3 loop spans 14 amino acids. Germline V CDR1 and CDR2: ENHRY, SYGVKD. The CDR3 here is CATSDSAPNYGYTF. CDR3 in DNA: TGTGCCACCTCGGACAGCGCCCCTAACTATGGCTACACCTTC.

Only a few counts were recorded for this clonotype. The V and J genes are TRBV7-9 and TRBJ2-1; no clear D gene. The CDR3 spans 15 residues. The germline V gene encodes CDR1 SEHNR and CDR2 FQNEAQ (reference sequence). The V end was cut by 0 bases, the J end by 5 bases, with 11 bases between. The CDR3 loop is CASSLAPLAHNEQFF. In DNA, the CDR3 is TGTGCCAGCAGCTTAGCCCCCCTCGCGCACAATGAGCAGTTCTTC.

About this clonotype: A much more abundant neighbour one base away suggests this may be a read error. The genes are TRBV7-9 and TRBJ2-1; 7 nucleotides align to TRBD1. V lost 5 bases, J lost 10 bases, and 11 bases stayed unmatched. The CDR3 is 14 residues long. CDR1 SEHNR and CDR2 FQNEAQ come from the germline V gene (reference sequence). Written as DNA, the CDR3 is TGTGCCAGCAGCCCGCAACAGGGGTGGGAGGAGCAGTTCTTC. It translates to CASSPQQGWEEQFF.

Many counts were recorded for this clonotype. The CDR3 DNA follows: TGCAGTGCTAAGGACGGGAGGGGGTACAATGAGCAGTTCTTC. Protein product: CSAKDGRGYNEQFF. The J gene is TRBJ2-1, the V gene TRBV20-1, with 8 bases matching TRBD2. Trimming at V came to 4 bases and at J to 4 bases, leaving 6 bases not matched to a gene. This CDR3 is built from 14 residues. Germline values: CDR1 DFQATT, CDR2 SNEGSKA (reference sequence).

This clonotype was seen repeatedly, ten times or more. This sequence joins TRBV2 and TRBJ2-1; D remains unclear. V lost 7 bases to trimming and J lost 9 bases, with 7 bases between them. Germline values: CDR1 SNHLY, CDR2 FYNNEI. The CDR3 loop spans 10 amino acids. CDR3 sequence reads: CASKAAEQFF. DNA of the CDR3: TGTGCCAGCAAGGCGGCTGAGCAGTTCTTC.

The sample holds many counts of this clonotype. The V call is TRBV27, the J call TRBJ1-5; 7 bases fit TRBD1. Germline CDR1 and CDR2: MNHEY and SMNVEV (reference sequence). This CDR3 is 14 amino acids long. The V gene end was trimmed by 3 bases and the J gene end by 4 bases; junction bases not matched to a gene: 3. Written as DNA, the CDR3 is TGTGCCAGCAGTTTTAGGGGGCGTAATCAGCCCCAGCATTTT. Its protein is CASSFRGRNQPQHF.

Ten or more counts support this clonotype. V and J are TRBV28 and TRBJ1-2, with D perhaps matching TRBD1 (5 bases). CDR1 is MDHEN, CDR2 SYDVKM, per germline. The CDR3 runs to 13 residues. V shed 3 bases and J shed 6 bases, with 11 bases lying between them. CDR3 DNA: TGTGCCAGCAGTTTTGGGGCAGGGAATGGCTACACCTTC. Amino acid sequence: CASSFGAGNGYTF.

The chain has TRBV5-4 and TRBJ2-5, with D possibly TRBD1 on 6 matching bases. The CDR3 has 16 residues. Trimming pared 4 bases from V and 3 bases from J, leaving 19 bases between. CDR1 is SGHNT and CDR2 is YYREEE in the germline V gene (reference sequence). CDR3 nucleotide sequence: TGTGCCAGCAGCCGTGAACCCAGGGGATCCGAAGAGACCCAGTACTTC. Its translation: CASSREPRGSEETQYF.

Concerning this clonotype itself: It is likely a read error: a sequence one base away is far more abundant. The DNA for the CDR3 is TGTTCCAGCAGTTACTTAGGGGCGGCGGATTACGAGCAGTACTTC. It encodes CSSSYLGAADYEQYF. The chain is built from TRBV6-9 and TRBJ2-7; the D gene is possibly TRBD1 (5 bases). The CDR3 spans 15 residues. Looked up from germline, CDR1 is MNHGY and CDR2 is SVAAGI.

The chain recombines TRBV7-9 with TRBJ2-2; no firm D call. The V gene's germline CDR1 is SEHNR and CDR2 FQNEAQ (reference sequence). Trimming removed 5 bases from V and 5 bases from J, with 12 bases in between. This CDR3 spans 14 amino acids. The CDR3 DNA sequence: TGTGCCAGCAGCCTGAGACCGCTGACCGGGGAGCTGTTTTTT. It is translated as CASSLRPLTGELFF.

This clonotype was seen ten or more times. CDR3 DNA sequence: TGCGCCGGGAAATGCAGGGCTTACGAGCAGTACTTC. Encoded protein: CAGKCRAYEQYF. This rearrangement joins TRBV5-1 to TRBJ2-7, with D maybe TRBD1 (5 bases). Per the germline V gene, CDR1 is SGHRS and CDR2 is YFSETQ. V was pared by 10 bases and J by 4 bases, with 15 bases between. The CDR3 is made up of 12 amino acids.

This clonotype has a count of ten or more. This CDR3 is CASSLGPGLAGYEQYF. DNA for the CDR3: TGTGCCAGCAGTTTGGGACCTGGACTAGCGGGGTACGAGCAGTACTTC. The gene calls are TRBV27 and TRBJ2-7, with 12 bases aligning to TRBD2. The CDR3 contains 16 residues. J was trimmed by 4 bases and V by 3 bases; bases with no gene match: 7. In germline, CDR1 is MNHEY, CDR2 SMNVEV (reference sequence).

This clonotype occurred many times. This chain links TRBV7-2 with TRBJ2-7; D may be TRBD2 (5 bases). The CDR3 has 14 amino acids. The germline CDR1 and CDR2 sequences are SGHTA and FQGNSA. V was clipped by 4 bases and J by 3 bases, with 13 bases between them. This CDR3 reads CASSSLAGVYEQYF. The CDR3 bases are TGTGCCAGCAGCTCCCTGGCCGGGGTCTACGAGCAGTACTTC.

This clonotype was seen repeatedly, ten times or more. The chain joins TRBV20-1 to TRBJ2-2; unclear D gene. Trimming removed 3 bases from V and 0 bases from J, with 8 bases in between. Germline CDR1 DFQATT, CDR2 SNEGSKA (reference sequence). The CDR3 length is 14 residues. CDR3 sequence: CSASRAPNTGELFF. Here the CDR3 DNA reads TGCAGTGCTAGCAGAGCGCCGAACACCGGGGAGCTGTTTTTT.